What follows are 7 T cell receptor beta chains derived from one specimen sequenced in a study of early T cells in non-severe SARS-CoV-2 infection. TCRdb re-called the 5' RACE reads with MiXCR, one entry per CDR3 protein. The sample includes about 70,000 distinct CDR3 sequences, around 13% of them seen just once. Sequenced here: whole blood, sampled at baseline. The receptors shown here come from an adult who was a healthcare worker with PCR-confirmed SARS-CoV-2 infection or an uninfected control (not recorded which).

The CDR3 sequence: CASTEQGAGSPLHF. CDR3 DNA sequence: TGTGCCAGCACCGAACAGGGGGCGGGTTCACCCCTCCACTTT. The chain is built from TRBV28 and TRBJ1-6, with 9 nucleotides matching TRBD1. The CDR3 runs 14 residues. V trimming: 7 bases; J trimming: 9 bases; junction bases outside the gene matches: 7. The germline V gene encodes CDR1 MDHEN and CDR2 SYDVKM.

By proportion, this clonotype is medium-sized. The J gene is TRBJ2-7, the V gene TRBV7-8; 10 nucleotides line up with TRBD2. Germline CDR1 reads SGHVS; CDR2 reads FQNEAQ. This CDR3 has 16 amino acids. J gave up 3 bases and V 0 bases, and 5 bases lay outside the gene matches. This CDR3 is CASSLAQAGGYYEQYF. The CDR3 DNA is TGTGCCAGCAGCTTAGCGCAAGCGGGAGGGTACTACGAGCAGTACTTC.

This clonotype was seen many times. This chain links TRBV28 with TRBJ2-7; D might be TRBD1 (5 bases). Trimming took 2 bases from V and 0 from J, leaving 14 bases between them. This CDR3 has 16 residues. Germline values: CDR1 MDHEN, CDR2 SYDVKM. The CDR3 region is CASSLATALYSYEQYF. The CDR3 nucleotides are TGTGCCAGCAGTTTAGCGACAGCCCTATACTCCTACGAGCAGTACTTC.

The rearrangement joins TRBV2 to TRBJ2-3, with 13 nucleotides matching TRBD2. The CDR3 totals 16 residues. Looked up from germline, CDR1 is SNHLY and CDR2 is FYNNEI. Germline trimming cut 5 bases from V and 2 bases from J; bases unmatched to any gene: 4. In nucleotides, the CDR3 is TGTGCCAGCAGTAAGGGACTAGCGGGACTCACAGATACGCAGTATTTT. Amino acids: CASSKGLAGLTDTQYF.

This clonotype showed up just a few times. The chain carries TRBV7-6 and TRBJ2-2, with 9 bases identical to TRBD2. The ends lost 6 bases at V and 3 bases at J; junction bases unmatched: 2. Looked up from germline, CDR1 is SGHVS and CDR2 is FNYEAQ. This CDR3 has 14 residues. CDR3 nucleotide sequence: TGTGCCAGCAGGCTAGCGGGGCACACCGGGGAGCTGTTTTTT. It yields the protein CASRLAGHTGELFF.

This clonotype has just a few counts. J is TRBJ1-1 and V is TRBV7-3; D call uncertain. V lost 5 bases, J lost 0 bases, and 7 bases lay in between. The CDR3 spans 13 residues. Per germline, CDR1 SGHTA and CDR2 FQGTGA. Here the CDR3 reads CASSPSLNTEAFF. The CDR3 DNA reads TGTGCCAGCAGCCCGAGCTTGAACACTGAAGCTTTCTTT. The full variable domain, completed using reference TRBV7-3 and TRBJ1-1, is GAGVSQTPSNKVTEKGKYVELRCDPISGHTALYWYRQSLGQGPEFLIYFQGTGAADDSGLPNDRFFAVRPEGSVSTLKIQRTERGDSAVYLCASSPSLNTEAFFGQGTRLTVV.

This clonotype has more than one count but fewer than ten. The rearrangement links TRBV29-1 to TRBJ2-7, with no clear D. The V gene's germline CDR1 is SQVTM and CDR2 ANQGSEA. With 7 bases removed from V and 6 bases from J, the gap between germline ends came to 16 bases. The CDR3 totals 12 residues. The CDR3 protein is CSAYTSRLEQYF. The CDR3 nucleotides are TGCAGCGCCTACACCTCCAGACTCGAGCAGTACTTC.